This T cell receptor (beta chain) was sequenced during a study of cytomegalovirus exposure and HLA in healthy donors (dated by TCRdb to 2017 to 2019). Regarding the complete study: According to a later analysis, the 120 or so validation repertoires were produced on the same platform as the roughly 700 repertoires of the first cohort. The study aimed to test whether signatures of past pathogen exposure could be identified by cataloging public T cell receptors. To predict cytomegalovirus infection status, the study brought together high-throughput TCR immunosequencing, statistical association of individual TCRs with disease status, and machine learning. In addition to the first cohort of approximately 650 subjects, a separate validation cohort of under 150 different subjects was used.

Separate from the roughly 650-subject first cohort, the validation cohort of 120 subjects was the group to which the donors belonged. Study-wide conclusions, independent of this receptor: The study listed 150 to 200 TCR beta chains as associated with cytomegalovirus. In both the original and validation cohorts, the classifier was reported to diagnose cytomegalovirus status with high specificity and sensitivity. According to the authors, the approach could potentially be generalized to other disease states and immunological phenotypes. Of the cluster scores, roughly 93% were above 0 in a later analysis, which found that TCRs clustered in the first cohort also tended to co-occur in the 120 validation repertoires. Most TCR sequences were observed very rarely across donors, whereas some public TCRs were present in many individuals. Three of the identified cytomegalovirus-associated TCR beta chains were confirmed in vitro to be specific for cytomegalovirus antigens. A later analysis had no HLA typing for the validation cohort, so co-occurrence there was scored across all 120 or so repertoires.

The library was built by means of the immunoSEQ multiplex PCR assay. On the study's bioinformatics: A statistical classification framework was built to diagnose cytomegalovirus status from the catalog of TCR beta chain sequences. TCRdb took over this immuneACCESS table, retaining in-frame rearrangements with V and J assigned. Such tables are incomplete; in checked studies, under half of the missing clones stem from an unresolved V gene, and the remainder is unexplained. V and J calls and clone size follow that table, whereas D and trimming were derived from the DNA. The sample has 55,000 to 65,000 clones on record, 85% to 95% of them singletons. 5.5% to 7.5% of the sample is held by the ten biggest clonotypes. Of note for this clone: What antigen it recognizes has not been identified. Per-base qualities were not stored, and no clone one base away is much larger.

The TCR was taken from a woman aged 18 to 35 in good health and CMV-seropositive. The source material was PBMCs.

The CDR3 region reads CASSQYSGGNNEQFF. The nucleotides read TGTGCCAGCAGTCAGTATAGCGGGGGTAACAATGAGCAGTTCTTC. The chain joins TRBV2 to TRBJ2-1, with TRBD2 matching 9 junction bases. Taken from the germline V gene, the CDR1 and CDR2 loops are SNHLY and FYNNEI. The CDR3, from cysteine to phenylalanine, totals 15 residues. Only the CDR3 region is kept as DNA, spanning 45 bases read in frame from base 1. V and J are trimmed by 5 bases and 5 bases, and the gene matches miss 7 bases of the junction.